This record concerns one TCR beta chain sequence. In this sample, this clone turned up a few times. The target of this receptor is not known. The record has no base qualities; no much larger clone is one base away. Trimming at the junction amounts to 1 base on V and 5 bases on J, and the germline ends lie 13 bases apart. Inclusive of the bounding cysteine and phenylalanine, the CDR3 is 15 residues long. CDR3 DNA only is kept here, 45 bases in frame from base 1. Looking up the germline V gene (reference sequence) yields CDR1 LGHDT and CDR2 YNNKEL. These data come from a study of T cell responses to AZD1222 COVID-19 vaccine listed by TCRdb under 2021. About the full investigation: AZD1222 recipients whose second dose came at about 4 weeks and those whose second dose came at about 12 weeks were combined into one group, since spike-specific TCR depth and breadth did not differ between the two schedules. Enrollment into the trials was organized by age into subgroups of 18-55, 56-69 and 70-plus years, and those subgroups contained around 150, 28 and 57 TCR-sequenced participants, respectively. TCR sequencing was performed for some 250 trial participants, of whom about 200 were given two doses of AZD1222 and around 25 were given two doses of MenACWY control vaccine.

The CDR3 regions of human TCRbeta chains were analyzed by immunosequencing. Processing in the source paper ran as follows. TCRs in the repertoires were matched against a reference library of SARS-CoV-2-specific TCRs that had been generated with the MIRA antigen-specificity platform. Breadth was defined as the fraction of unique TCRs that were SARS-CoV-2-associated, and depth was defined as the fraction of total T cells that were SARS-CoV-2-associated. Using the MIRA data, each spike-specific TCR was assigned both to the spike region to which the TCR was reactive and to a CD4 or CD8 class. Log10-transformed breadth and depth values were compared by one-way ANOVA with Sidak's multiple comparisons tests. TCRdb holds this immuneACCESS table with in-frame rearrangements only. Some clones are missing; in checked studies, unresolved V genes explain under half, and the rest has no known cause. V and J calls and clone size are those listed in that table; D and trimming were worked out from the DNA. The sample table lists 65,000 to 75,000 clones, about 85% of them with a count of one. The ten largest make up roughly 20% of the sample.

Results the study describes overall, beyond this receptor: Epitopes outside the regions mutated in the B.1.351 and B.1.1.7 variants were reportedly recognized by nearly half of the unique spike-specific TCRs. Participants were mostly white British, with more females than males. The authors suggested clonal diversity may have been underestimated. Because no day 14 peak-response samples were available, the repertoires could be characterized only after the peak T cell response. In the small 56-69-year group, the increase in depth fell short of significance, most likely because of low power. Vaccine-associated CD4 TCRs spanned the whole spike protein, with dominant responses in regions 160-218 and 743-854. Conclusions about previously exposed vaccinees were limited because only six AZD1222 recipients were SARS-CoV-2 seropositive at baseline. A significant rise in spike-specific TCR breadth and depth was observed after two AZD1222 doses relative to day 0 and relative to MenACWY recipients.

The time point tag for this specimen amounts to: baseline before first vaccination. Vaccinee samples were obtained from the UK trials COV001 and COV002, which included a single-blind randomized controlled phase 2/3 trial of AZD1222 (ChAdOx1 nCoV-19) in healthy adults. For TCRbeta chain sequencing, PBMC samples from trial participants were taken at day 0 and at day 28 after the second dose. The receptor's source is an adult in good health. The chain joins TRBV3-1 (or the pseudogene TRBV3-2) to TRBJ2-3, with the D gene uncertain. The sequencing here drew on peripheral blood, taken on day 0 of AZD1222 vaccination. The CDR3 protein is CASSQGLVWEDTQYF. The DNA sequence follows: TGTGCCAGCAGCCAAGGGTTAGTATGGGAAGATACGCAGTATTTT.